This is a list of T cell receptor beta chains from one sample in a study of identical twins. MiXCR, applied by TCRdb to the 5' RACE reads, yields one record per CDR3 protein. The data contain about 520,000 distinct CDR3 sequences, roughly a fifth of them singletons. The same data also went into a second study, on T cells expressing NK-cell markers.

The sequenced sample was CD4+ T cells sorted from blood. These receptor sequences come from a young woman in good health. The CDR3 runs from the conserved cysteine through the conserved F or W. The order of the fields is D gene, clone size, V gene, J gene, CDR3 protein, CDR3 DNA. The D gene is left open where the match is weak. Expanded clones get a size class; other rows say once, few or many, or leave the size out.

d_gene: NA
abundance: many
v_gene: TRBV6-2/TRBV6-3
j_gene: TRBJ2-2
CDR3aa: CASSYSSGQNTGELFF
CDR3nt: TGTGCCAGCAGTTACTCTAGCGGACAAAACACCGGGGAGCTGTTTTTT

d_gene: NA
abundance: NA
v_gene: TRBV2
j_gene: TRBJ1-3
CDR3aa: CASSELLSGNTIYF
CDR3nt: TGTGCCAGCAGTGAACTCCTCTCTGGAAACACCATATATTTT

d_gene: NA
abundance: NA
v_gene: TRBV18
j_gene: TRBJ2-1
CDR3aa: CASSPPSGHGPLNEQFF
CDR3nt: TGTGCCAGCTCACCACCTTCGGGACACGGTCCCCTCAATGAGCAGTTCTTC

d_gene: NA
abundance: NA
v_gene: TRBV5-1
j_gene: TRBJ2-2
CDR3aa: CASSLLHGTSGKLFF
CDR3nt: TGCGCCAGCAGCTTGCTACACGGGACCTCCGGGAAGCTGTTTTTT

d_gene: TRBD2
abundance: NA
v_gene: TRBV18
j_gene: TRBJ2-3
CDR3aa: CASSPEGGRSTDTQYF
CDR3nt: TGTGCCAGCTCACCCGAGGGCGGGAGATCCACAGATACGCAGTATTTT

d_gene: NA
abundance: NA
v_gene: TRBV20-1
j_gene: TRBJ2-2
CDR3aa: CSALKELNTGELFF
CDR3nt: TGCAGTGCTTTAAAGGAGCTTAACACCGGGGAGCTGTTTTTT

d_gene: NA
abundance: NA
v_gene: TRBV5-1
j_gene: TRBJ2-5
CDR3aa: CASSPRVAETQYF
CDR3nt: TGCGCCAGCAGCCCGCGTGTAGCGGAGACCCAGTACTTC

d_gene: TRBD2
abundance: NA
v_gene: TRBV11-1
j_gene: TRBJ2-1
CDR3aa: CASSLRPGLAGGPEYNEQFF
CDR3nt: TGTGCCAGCAGCCTTCGTCCGGGACTAGCGGGAGGGCCGGAGTACAATGAGCAGTTCTTC

d_gene: TRBD2
abundance: few
v_gene: TRBV7-2
j_gene: TRBJ2-1
CDR3aa: CASSLASGTYNEQFF
CDR3nt: TGTGCCAGCAGCTTAGCTAGCGGGACATACAATGAGCAGTTCTTC

d_gene: TRBD2
abundance: many
v_gene: TRBV12-3/TRBV12-4
j_gene: TRBJ2-2
CDR3aa: CASTSGGLANTGELFF
CDR3nt: TGTGCCAGCACCTCGGGAGGGCTAGCGAACACCGGGGAGCTGTTTTTT

d_gene: TRBD2
abundance: few
v_gene: TRBV7-6
j_gene: TRBJ2-2
CDR3aa: CASSSVQQTSRVGELFF
CDR3nt: TGTGCCAGCAGCTCAGTACAGCAGACTAGCCGGGTAGGGGAGCTGTTTTTT

d_gene: NA
abundance: NA
v_gene: TRBV4-1
j_gene: TRBJ2-2
CDR3aa: CASSQYLIKGGPNTGELFF
CDR3nt: TGCGCCAGCAGCCAATATTTAATCAAGGGCGGACCGAACACCGGGGAGCTGTTTTTT

d_gene: NA
abundance: few
v_gene: TRBV6-2/TRBV6-3
j_gene: TRBJ2-5
CDR3aa: CASEKETQYF
CDR3nt: TGTGCCAGCGAAAAAGAGACCCAGTACTTC

d_gene: TRBD1
abundance: few
v_gene: TRBV6-1
j_gene: TRBJ1-6
CDR3aa: CASSPLGRGLRSPLHF
CDR3nt: TGTGCCAGCAGCCCCTTAGGCAGGGGGCTGCGGTCACCCCTCCACTTT

d_gene: NA
abundance: many
v_gene: TRBV6-2/TRBV6-3
j_gene: TRBJ2-2
CDR3aa: CASRNFGELFF
CDR3nt: TGTGCCAGCAGGAACTTCGGGGAGCTGTTTTTT

d_gene: NA
abundance: NA
v_gene: TRBV5-1
j_gene: TRBJ1-1
CDR3aa: CASSVGRDTEAFF
CDR3nt: TGCGCCAGCAGCGTCGGGAGGGACACTGAAGCTTTCTTT

d_gene: TRBD1
abundance: few
v_gene: TRBV5-6
j_gene: TRBJ1-1
CDR3aa: CASSLILGQGAELSEAFF
CDR3nt: TGTGCCAGCAGCTTAATCCTAGGACAGGGGGCAGAACTTAGTGAAGCTTTCTTT

d_gene: NA
abundance: NA
v_gene: TRBV10-3
j_gene: TRBJ2-1
CDR3aa: CAISLGGGYNEQFF
CDR3nt: TGTGCCATCTCGCTAGGAGGTGGGTACAATGAGCAGTTCTTC

d_gene: NA
abundance: NA
v_gene: TRBV12-3/TRBV12-4
j_gene: TRBJ1-4
CDR3aa: CASRTGTQEKLFF
CDR3nt: TGTGCCAGCAGAACCGGGACCCAAGAAAAACTGTTTTTT

d_gene: TRBD2
abundance: few
v_gene: TRBV20-1
j_gene: TRBJ2-7
CDR3aa: CSARDRASGVGNEQYF
CDR3nt: TGCAGTGCTAGAGATCGGGCCAGCGGGGTAGGTAACGAGCAGTACTTC

d_gene: TRBD1
abundance: NA
v_gene: TRBV7-2
j_gene: TRBJ2-1
CDR3aa: CASSLVGTGFSNEQFF
CDR3nt: TGTGCCAGCAGCTTAGTAGGGACAGGGTTTTCCAATGAGCAGTTCTTC

d_gene: NA
abundance: NA
v_gene: TRBV15
j_gene: TRBJ2-1
CDR3aa: CATSTRNNEQFF
CDR3nt: TGTGCCACCAGCACCCGCAACAATGAGCAGTTCTTC

d_gene: NA
abundance: few
v_gene: TRBV6-2/TRBV6-3
j_gene: TRBJ1-1
CDR3aa: CASSSRAGRYTEAFF
CDR3nt: TGTGCCAGCAGTTCGAGGGCCGGACGGTACACTGAAGCTTTCTTT

d_gene: TRBD1
abundance: few
v_gene: TRBV27
j_gene: TRBJ2-7
CDR3aa: CASSRQGAGKVKEQYF
CDR3nt: TGTGCCAGCAGCCGACAGGGGGCAGGGAAAGTAAAAGAGCAGTACTTC

d_gene: NA
abundance: once
v_gene: TRBV11-2
j_gene: TRBJ2-5
CDR3aa: CASSSSLGLEPQQETQYF
CDR3nt: TGTGCCAGCAGCTCCAGCCTTGGACTTGAACCCCAGCAAGAGACCCAGTACTTC

d_gene: NA
abundance: NA
v_gene: TRBV12-3/TRBV12-4
j_gene: TRBJ1-5
CDR3aa: CASSPEGRTNQPQHF
CDR3nt: TGTGCCAGCAGTCCGGAAGGGCGGACAAATCAGCCCCAGCATTTT

d_gene: NA
abundance: many
v_gene: TRBV6-1
j_gene: TRBJ1-1
CDR3aa: CASSLHGLEDTEAFF
CDR3nt: TGTGCCAGCAGCCTCCATGGGTTGGAGGACACTGAAGCTTTCTTT